This T cell receptor beta chain was documented in a study of regulatory T cells in long-lasting Graves disease. General observations from the study: Investigators studied peripheral blood only, not thyroid tissue.

This clonotype was detected once. Its antigen is undetermined. Library construction for TCR beta used iRepertoire HTBI primers and Arm-PCR of CDR3 regions. Each CDR3 protein is one row after TCRdb ran MiXCR on the multiplex PCR reads. The sample lists roughly 440,000 distinct CDR3 sequences, over 15% occurring once. With V trimmed by 5 bases and J by 6 bases, 6 bases remained unmatched. Germline CDR1 and CDR2: SGHTA and FQGTGA. The CDR3 is 14 residues long. Regarding time point: newly diagnosed GD, antithyroid drugs for less than 3 months. PBMC RNA served as the TCR library source. The same data also went into a second study, on T cells in Graves' hyperthyroidism and ophthalmopathy.

This sequence joins TRBV7-3 and TRBJ2-1; 8 positions match TRBD1. Source: peripheral blood mononuclear cells (PBMCs), taken at new diagnosis, from a patient treated with antithyroid drugs. The source of this sequence is a woman aged 18-35 years with Graves disease. The CDR3 nucleotides are TGTGCCAGCAGCCCGGGGACAGGAATCAATGAGCAGTTCTTC. Its protein product is CASSPGTGINEQFF.